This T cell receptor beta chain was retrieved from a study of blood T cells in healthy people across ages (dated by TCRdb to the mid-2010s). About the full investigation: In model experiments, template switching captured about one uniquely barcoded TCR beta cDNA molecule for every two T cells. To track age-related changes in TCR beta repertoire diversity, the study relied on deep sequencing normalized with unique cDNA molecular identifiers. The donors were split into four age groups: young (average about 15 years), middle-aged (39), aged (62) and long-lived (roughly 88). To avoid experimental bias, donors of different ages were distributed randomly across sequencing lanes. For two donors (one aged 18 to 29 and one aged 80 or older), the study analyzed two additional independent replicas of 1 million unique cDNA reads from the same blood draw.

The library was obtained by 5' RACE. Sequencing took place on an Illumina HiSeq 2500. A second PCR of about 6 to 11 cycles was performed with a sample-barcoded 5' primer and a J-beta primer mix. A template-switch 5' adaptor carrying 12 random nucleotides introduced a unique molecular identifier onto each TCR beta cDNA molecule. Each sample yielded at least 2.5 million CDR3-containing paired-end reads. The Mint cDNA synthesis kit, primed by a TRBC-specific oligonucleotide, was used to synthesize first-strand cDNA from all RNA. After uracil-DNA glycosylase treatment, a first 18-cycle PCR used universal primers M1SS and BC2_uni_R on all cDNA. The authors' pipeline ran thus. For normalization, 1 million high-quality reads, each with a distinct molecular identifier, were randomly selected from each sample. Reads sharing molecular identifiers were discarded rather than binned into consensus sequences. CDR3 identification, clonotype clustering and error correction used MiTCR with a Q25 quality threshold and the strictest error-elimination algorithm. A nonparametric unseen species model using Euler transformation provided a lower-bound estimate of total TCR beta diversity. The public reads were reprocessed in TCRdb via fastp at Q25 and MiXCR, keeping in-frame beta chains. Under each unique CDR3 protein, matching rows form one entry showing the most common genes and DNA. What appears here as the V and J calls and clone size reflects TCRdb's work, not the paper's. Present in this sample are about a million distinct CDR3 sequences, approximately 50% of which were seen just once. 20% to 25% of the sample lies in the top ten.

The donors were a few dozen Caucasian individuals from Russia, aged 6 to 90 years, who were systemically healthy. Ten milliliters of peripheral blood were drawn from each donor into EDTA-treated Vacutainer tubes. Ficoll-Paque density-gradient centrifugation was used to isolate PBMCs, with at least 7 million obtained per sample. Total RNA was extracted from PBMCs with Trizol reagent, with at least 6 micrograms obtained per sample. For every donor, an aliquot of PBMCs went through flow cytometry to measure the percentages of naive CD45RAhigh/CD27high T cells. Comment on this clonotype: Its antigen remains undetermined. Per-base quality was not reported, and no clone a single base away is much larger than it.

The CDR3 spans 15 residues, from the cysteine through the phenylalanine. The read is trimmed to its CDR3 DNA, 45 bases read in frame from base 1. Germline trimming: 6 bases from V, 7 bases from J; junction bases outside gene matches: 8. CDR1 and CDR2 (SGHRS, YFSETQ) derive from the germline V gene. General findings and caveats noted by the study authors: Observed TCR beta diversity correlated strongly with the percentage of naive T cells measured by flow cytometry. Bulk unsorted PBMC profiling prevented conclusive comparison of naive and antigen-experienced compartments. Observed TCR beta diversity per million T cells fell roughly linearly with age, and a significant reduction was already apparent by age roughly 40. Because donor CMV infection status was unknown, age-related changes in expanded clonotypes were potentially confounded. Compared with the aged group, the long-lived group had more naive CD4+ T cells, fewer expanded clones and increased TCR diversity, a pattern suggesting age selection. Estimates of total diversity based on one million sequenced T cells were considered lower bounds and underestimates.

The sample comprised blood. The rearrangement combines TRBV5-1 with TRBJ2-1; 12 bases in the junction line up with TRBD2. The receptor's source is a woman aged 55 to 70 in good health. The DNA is TGCGCCAGCAATTTCGGACTAGCGGGATTAAATGAGCAGTTCTTC. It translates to CASNFGLAGLNEQFF.